This T cell receptor (beta chain) was captured in a study of blood T cell repertoires in COVID-19. Study-wide background: PBMCs, B-cell-depleted T cells, or T cells were the source of the cDNA or gDNA that made up the material.

Original handling: Nucleated cell counts were estimated from reference gene primer amplification. Here immunoSEQ multiplex PCR was the method, and the copy in TCRdb shows in-frame clones only, minus some. V and J calls plus clone size are reproduced from that table; the DNA served to infer D and trimming. The top ten clones hold around 0.67% of a sample with about 260,000 clones, 88% of them seen once. This CDR3 has 12 residues. Germline V lookup: CDR1 MNHEY, CDR2 SVGEGT. Trimming stripped 0 bases from V and 7 bases from J, with 6 bases between. The receptor was isolated from a human donor in a cohort sampled during active COVID-19. The sample was peripheral blood. This chain connects TRBV6-2 or TRBV6-3 to TRBJ1-2; D is unclear. Here the CDR3 reads CASSYSGVGYTF. DNA of the CDR3: TGTGCCAGCAGTTACTCCGGGGTTGGCTACACCTTC.